These 25 T cell receptor beta chains came from one sample sequenced in a study of blood T cell repertoires in COVID-19. Data came from immunoSEQ multiplex PCR; TCRdb stores just in-frame clones and leaves some out. The table has 100,000 to 150,000 clones, about 86% seen once; the top ten hold 2% to 2.5%. The sequenced sample consisted of PBMCs or T cells enriched from blood (not recorded which). These receptor sequences come from a man aged 40-55 years with acute COVID-19.

The chain employs TRBV14 and TRBJ1-6; maybe TRBD1 (5 bases). The V gene's germline CDR1 is SGHDN and CDR2 FVKESK. The V gene lost 3 bases and the J gene lost 6 bases, with 9 bases spanning the gap. The CDR3 totals 14 residues. The CDR3 nucleotides read TGTGCCAGCAGCCACAGGGTCCCTAATTCACCCCTCCACTTT. Translated: CASSHRVPNSPLHF.

V gene TRBV14 combines with J gene TRBJ2-7; no clear D. CDR3 length: 14 amino acids. With 0 bases removed from V and 3 bases from J, the gap between germline ends came to 9 bases. Germline values: CDR1 SGHDN, CDR2 FVKESK. CDR3 sequence reads: CASSQEPLFYEQYF. DNA for the CDR3: TGTGCCAGCAGCCAAGAACCACTTTTCTACGAGCAGTACTTC.

The chain is built from TRBV23-1 and TRBJ1-1, with D possibly matching TRBD1 (5 bases). TRBV23-1 is an ORF for which the function is uncertain. The CDR3 totals 14 residues. V was clipped by 4 bases and J by 4 bases, with 13 bases between them. CDR3 loop: CASSLWGGGTEAFF. The CDR3 DNA reads TGCGCCAGCAGTCTTTGGGGGGGAGGCACTGAAGCTTTCTTT.

The table lists this clone with a count of one. This chain joins TRBV7-9 and TRBJ2-5, with a tentative D call TRBD2 (6 bases). The CDR3 extends over 13 amino acids. CDR1 and CDR2 (germline): SEHNR, FQNEAQ (reference sequence). V lost 5 bases and J lost 5, with 12 bases in between. The CDR3 here is CASSPWEEETQYF. In DNA form, the CDR3 reads TGTGCCAGCAGCCCTTGGGAGGAGGAGACCCAGTACTTC. Based on the CDR3 plus reference TRBV7-9 and TRBJ2-5, the full variable domain is DTGVSQNPRHKITKRGQNVTFRCDPISEHNRLYWYRQTLGQGPEFLTYFQNEAQLEKSRLLSDRFSAERPKGSFSTLEIQRTEQGDSAMYLCASSPWEEETQYFGPGTRLLVL.

CDR3 in DNA: TGTGCCAGCAGCCCTCTCCTCGAGAAACTGTTTTTT. This gives the protein CASSPLLEKLFF. The chain combines TRBV2 with TRBJ1-4; D gene unclear. V lost 6 bases and J lost 11, with 13 bases in between. This CDR3 is built from 12 residues. Germline V lookup: CDR1 SNHLY, CDR2 FYNNEI.

V is TRBV19 and J is TRBJ2-7; 9 nucleotides agree with TRBD2. The CDR3 is made up of 15 amino acids. Germline V gene lookup returns CDR1 LNHDA and CDR2 SQIVND (reference sequence). The ends lost 4 bases at V and 3 bases at J; junction bases unmatched: 7. The DNA of the CDR3 is TGTGCCAGTAGTACTGCAAGCGGGAGGAACTACGAGCAGTACTTC. This encodes CASSTASGRNYEQYF. The full variable domain, with the rest looked up from reference TRBV19 and TRBJ2-7, is DGGITQSPKYLFRKEGQNVTLSCEQNLNHDAMYWYRQDPGQGLRLIYYSQIVNDFQKGDIAEGYSVSREKKESFPLTVTSAQKNPTAFYLCASSTASGRNYEQYFGPGTRLTVT.

In its sample, this clone was seen many times. The CDR3 here is CASSWDSSREQYF. The CDR3 DNA follows: TGTGCCAGTTCGTGGGACAGTTCTAGGGAGCAGTACTTC. V and J are TRBV19 and TRBJ2-7; 7 nucleotides match TRBD1. Looked up from germline, CDR1 is LNHDA and CDR2 is SQIVND (reference sequence). Trimming removed 8 bases from V and 7 bases from J; junction bases left unmatched: 11. The CDR3 runs to 13 residues.

The genes are TRBV11-2 and TRBJ2-5; 13 bases are a match to TRBD2. From germline, CDR1 is SGHAT and CDR2 FQNNGV. Trimming cost V 1 base and J 5 bases; bases outside gene matches: 1. This CDR3 has 15 residues. The CDR3 DNA sequence: TGTGCCAGCAGCTTAGGGACTAGCGGGAGTGAGACCCAGTACTTC. Translation gives CASSLGTSGSETQYF.

The chain recombines TRBV6-1 with TRBJ2-1, with 8 bases fitting TRBD1. Germline V gene data show CDR1 as MNHNS and CDR2 as SASEGT. The CDR3 covers 16 residues. V shed 4 bases and J 9 bases; nucleotides not matched to a gene: 14. CDR3 coding DNA: TGTGCCAGCAGTGCCGGACAGGGTGCGTTAGGGAGTGAGCAGTTCTTC. Protein product: CASSAGQGALGSEQFF.

This rearrangement joins TRBV7-3 to TRBJ2-1, with no clear D. Trimming stripped 0 bases from V and 7 bases from J, with 13 bases between. CDR1 is SGHTA and CDR2 is FQGTGA in the germline V gene. The CDR3 runs to 15 residues. CDR3 in amino acids: CASSLTSVSRNEQFF. CDR3 coding DNA: TGTGCCAGCAGCTTAACTTCGGTATCCAGGAATGAGCAGTTCTTC.

The rearrangement joins TRBV30 to TRBJ2-7; the D gene is possibly TRBD1 (5 bases). Trimming took 7 bases from V and 4 from J, leaving 11 bases between them. Germline lookup yields CDR1 GTSNPN and CDR2 SVGIG (reference sequence). This CDR3 contains 11 residues. The CDR3 sequence is CASLDKYEQYF. The CDR3 DNA reads TGTGCCTCTTTGGACAAATACGAGCAGTACTTC.

The chain employs TRBV13 and TRBJ2-6; weak D call: TRBD2 (6 bases). Trimming shortened V by 3 bases and J by 0 bases, and 12 bases separated the two germline ends. There are 17 residues in the CDR3. Germline V CDR1 and CDR2: PRHDT, FYEKMQ (reference sequence). The CDR3 nucleotides read TGTGCCAGCAGCTTGGCCGCGGGGACCTCTGGGGCCAACGTCCTGACTTTC. Translating it yields CASSLAAGTSGANVLTF. The full variable domain, rest sourced from reference TRBV13 and TRBJ2-6, is AAGVIQSPRHLIKEKRETATLKCYPIPRHDTVYWYQQGPGQDPQFLISFYEKMQSDKGSIPDRFSAQQFSDYHSELNMSSLELGDSALYFCASSLAAGTSGANVLTFGAGSRLTVL.

V gene TRBV5-1 combines with J gene TRBJ1-1, with D hard to call. Trimming took off 3 bases at V and 7 bases at J, with 7 bases between the two ends. Germline V lookup: CDR1 SGHRS, CDR2 YFSETQ. This CDR3 has 11 residues. The CDR3: CASSSYSEAFF. As DNA, the CDR3 is TGCGCCAGCAGCTCTTACAGTGAAGCTTTCTTT.

V gene TRBV28 combines with J gene TRBJ1-2; tentative D call: TRBD1 (5 bases). The CDR3 runs to 14 residues. Germline loops: CDR1 MDHEN, CDR2 SYDVKM. Trimming shortened V by 7 bases and J by 7 bases, and 19 bases separated the two germline ends. DNA for the CDR3: TGTGCCAGCACTGCTCCTCCAGGGAGGGGTGGCTACACCTTC. It encodes CASTAPPGRGGYTF.

This clone was recorded a few times. The chain is built from TRBV6-5 and TRBJ2-7; possible D gene TRBD2, 5 bases. Between the trimmed V and J ends, which lost 8 bases and 1 base, there was a span of 12 bases. The CDR3 totals 13 residues. CDR1 MNHEY and CDR2 SVGAGI come from the germline V gene. The CDR3 nucleotides read TGTGCCAGCGGAGGTTGGACTTCCTACGAGCAGTACTTC. This codes for CASGGWTSYEQYF.

The chain combines TRBV9 with TRBJ1-3; D ambiguous. CDR3 length: 15 amino acids. Deletions cut 4 bases from V and 0 bases from J, with 11 bases between. From germline, CDR1 is SGDLS and CDR2 YYNGEE. The CDR3 region has the DNA TGTGCCAGCAGCCCCCGGGGTAACTCTGGAAACACCATATATTTT. Translated, it gives CASSPRGNSGNTIYF. The full variable domain, completed using reference TRBV9 and TRBJ1-3, is DSGVTQTPKHLITATGQRVTLRCSPRSGDLSVYWYQQSLDQGLQFLIQYYNGEERAKGNILERFSAQQFPDLHSELNLSSLELGDSALYFCASSPRGNSGNTIYFGEGSWLTVV.

The rearrangement joins TRBV7-8 to TRBJ1-6; the D is unclear. The germline V and J ends were trimmed by 0 bases and 8 bases, with 11 bases remaining between them. In germline, CDR1 is SGHVS, CDR2 FQNEAQ. The CDR3 totals 15 residues. CDR3 sequence reads: CASSLAAIADSPLHF. The CDR3 nucleotides read TGTGCCAGCAGCTTAGCGGCAATAGCGGATTCACCCCTCCACTTT. Together with reference TRBV7-8 and TRBJ1-6, the CDR3 gives the full variable domain: GAGVSQSPRYKVAKRGQDVALRCDPISGHVSLFWYQQALGQGPEFLTYFQNEAQLDKSGLPSDRFFAERPEGSVSTLKIQRTQQEDSAVYLCASSLAAIADSPLHFGNGTRLTVT.

The V call is TRBV10-3, the J call TRBJ2-3; TRBD2 aligns across 7 bases. The CDR3 is made up of 16 amino acids. The germline V gene encodes CDR1 ENHRY and CDR2 SYGVKD. The V segment lost 0 bases and the J segment 2 bases; nucleotides outside the gene matches: 5. The CDR3 nucleotides are TGTGCCATCAGTGAGTCTACGCGGGAGAACACAGATACGCAGTATTTT. The encoded protein is CAISESTRENTDTQYF.

The V and J genes are TRBV7-9 and TRBJ2-7; 8 nucleotides match TRBD2. The CDR3 length is 17 residues. V lost 2 bases and J lost 2; bases outside the gene matches: 11. The germline gives CDR1 SEHNR, CDR2 FQNEAQ (reference sequence). In DNA form, the CDR3 reads TGTGCCAGCAGCTTAAAGTACGCGGGAGGAAGGACCTACGAGCAGTACTTC. Its translation is CASSLKYAGGRTYEQYF. The full variable domain, its missing parts supplied by reference TRBV7-9 and TRBJ2-7, is DTGVSQNPRHKITKRGQNVTFRCDPISEHNRLYWYRQTLGQGPEFLTYFQNEAQLEKSRLLSDRFSAERPKGSFSTLEIQRTEQGDSAMYLCASSLKYAGGRTYEQYFGPGTRLTVT.

This clone was found once. The genes are TRBV28 and TRBJ2-7; TRBD1 matches at 9 bases. The CDR3 is made up of 15 amino acids. J was trimmed by 3 bases and V by 5 bases; bases with no gene match: 8. Germline-derived CDR1 and CDR2 are MDHEN and SYDVKM. DNA for the CDR3: TGTGCCAGCAGTCCCACGGGACAGGGATACTACGAGCAGTACTTC. This encodes CASSPTGQGYYEQYF.

This sequence joins TRBV5-1 and TRBJ2-1; 8 bases match TRBD2. The V gene end was trimmed by 1 base and the J gene end by 4 bases; junction bases not matched to a gene: 10. Germline CDR1 reads SGHRS; CDR2 reads YFSETQ. The CDR3 sequence is 17 residues long. CDR3 residues: CASSLWGTSGGYNEQFF. The CDR3 bases are TGCGCCAGCAGCTTGTGGGGTACAAGCGGGGGTTACAATGAGCAGTTCTTC. The variable domain in full, completed from reference TRBV5-1 and TRBJ2-1, reads KAGVTQTPRYLIKTRGQQVTLSCSPISGHRSVSWYQQTPGQGLQFLFEYFSETQRNKGNFPGRFSGRQFSNSRSEMNVSTLELGDSALYLCASSLWGTSGGYNEQFFGPGTRLTVL.

The J gene is TRBJ2-7, the V gene TRBV28; 10 bases are a match to TRBD1. This CDR3 region has 14 residues. V trimming: 4 bases; J trimming: 2 bases; junction bases outside the gene matches: 2. Germline values: CDR1 MDHEN, CDR2 SYDVKM. The CDR3 region is CASSSGQGPYEQYF. The CDR3 coding sequence is TGTGCCAGCAGTTCGGGACAGGGGCCCTACGAGCAGTACTTC.

In DNA, the CDR3 is TGTGCCAGCAGTTACGGACAGGGGTTCGGAGAGACCCAGTACTTC. Its translation: CASSYGQGFGETQYF. The gene calls are TRBV27 and TRBJ2-5; the match to TRBD1 covers 9 bases. This CDR3 spans 15 amino acids. The J segment lost 4 bases and the V segment lost 4 bases, leaving 7 bases of the junction unmatched. Per the germline V gene, CDR1 is MNHEY and CDR2 is SMNVEV (reference sequence).

The rearrangement links TRBV10-3 to TRBJ2-2; 7 bases match TRBD2. J gave up 3 bases and V 0 bases, and 7 bases lay outside the gene matches. The CDR3 spans 17 residues. Per germline, CDR1 ENHRY and CDR2 SYGVKD. Here the CDR3 DNA reads TGTGCCATCAGTGAGTCAATTAGCGGGCCCGACACCGGGGAGCTGTTTTTT. Translation gives CAISESISGPDTGELFF.

This chain links TRBV6-5 with TRBJ1-2, with D tentatively TRBD1 (5 bases). The CDR3 covers 15 residues. CDR1 and CDR2 from the germline V gene are MNHEY and SVGAGI. V lost 5 bases and J lost 4, with 17 bases in between. Here the CDR3 DNA reads TGTGCCAGCAGTATCTTAAACTCCGGGGGCTATGGCTACACCTTC. As protein: CASSILNSGGYGYTF.